These 30 T cell receptor beta chains came from one sample sequenced in a study of technical replicates of blood from several donors. The assay was immunoSEQ multiplex PCR, and TCRdb's table has in-frame clones only and misses some. The sample has tens of thousands of clones, approximately 87% seen once. Sequenced: PBMCs. Source of these receptors: a human donor in good health. Some clones in this sample may be carry-over from other donors' samples.

V is TRBV4-3 and J is TRBJ2-7; maybe TRBD2 (6 bases). Trimming took off 4 bases at V and 0 bases at J, with 13 bases between the two ends. CDR3 length: 15 residues. The germline gives CDR1 LGHNA, CDR2 YSLEER. CDR3 in amino acids: CASSRSSESSYEQYF. The CDR3 DNA reads as TGCGCCAGCAGCCGCTCTAGCGAGTCCTCCTACGAGCAGTACTTC.

The V call is TRBV9, the J call TRBJ2-3; D gene ambiguous. The ends were cut back, 0 bases at V and 6 bases at J, with 8 bases in the middle. The germline gives CDR1 SGDLS, CDR2 YYNGEE. The length of the CDR3 is 13 residues. The CDR3 reads CASSVVWADTQYF. In DNA form, the CDR3 reads TGTGCCAGCAGCGTAGTATGGGCCGATACGCAGTATTTT.

As DNA, the CDR3 is TGCAGCGTTGCCGGGGACAATAGCAATCAGCCCCAGCATTTT. Translation gives CSVAGDNSNQPQHF. The chain has TRBV29-1 and TRBJ1-5, with D possibly being TRBD1 (6 bases). CDR1 and CDR2 from the germline V gene are SQVTM and ANQGSEA. The V end lost 4 bases, the J end lost 0 bases, and 10 bases lay between the germline ends. This CDR3 comprises 14 residues.

The chain recombines TRBV11-2 with TRBJ2-7, with 11 bases lining up with TRBD2. V dropped 6 bases and J dropped 1; count of bases not matched to a gene: 8. The CDR3 length is 16 residues. From germline, CDR1 is SGHAT and CDR2 FQNNGV. In DNA form, the CDR3 reads TGTGCCAGCAGATATAGCGGGGGGGAACTATCCTACGAGCAGTACTTC. Protein sequence: CASRYSGGELSYEQYF.

This chain uses TRBV12-5 with TRBJ2-2, with TRBD1 as a possible D gene (5 bases). The CDR3 totals 17 residues. The germline V gene has CDR1 LGHNT and CDR2 FRNRAP. V lost 2 bases and J lost 6, with 19 bases in between. CDR3 region: CASGLTPAGLLAGELFF. The CDR3 DNA reads as TGTGCTAGTGGTTTGACCCCGGCAGGGCTATTGGCCGGGGAGCTGTTTTTT. Together with reference TRBV12-5 and TRBJ2-2, the CDR3 gives the full variable domain: DARVTQTPRHKVTEMGQEVTMRCQPILGHNTVFWYRQTMMQGLELLAYFRNRAPLDDSGMPKDRFSAEMPDATLATLKIQPSEPRDSAVYFCASGLTPAGLLAGELFFGEGSRLTVL.

The chain couples TRBV5-1 to TRBJ2-7; D gene ambiguous. Per the germline V gene, CDR1 is SGHRS and CDR2 is YFSETQ. V was shortened by 4 bases and J by 4 bases, with 6 bases between the two germline ends. CDR3 length: 11 amino acids. As DNA, the CDR3 is TGCGCCAGCAGCATAAAATACGAGCAGTACTTC. Its protein product is CASSIKYEQYF. Full variable domain (rest looked up from reference TRBV5-1 and TRBJ2-7): KAGVTQTPRYLIKTRGQQVTLSCSPISGHRSVSWYQQTPGQGLQFLFEYFSETQRNKGNFPGRFSGRQFSNSRSEMNVSTLELGDSALYLCASSIKYEQYFGPGTRLTVT.

The chain combines TRBV2 with TRBJ2-5; D perhaps matches TRBD2 (6 bases). V was trimmed by 5 bases and J by 0 bases, leaving 10 bases between them. The germline V gene has CDR1 SNHLY and CDR2 FYNNEI. The CDR3 contains 14 residues. CDR3 sequence reads: CASSWGGDQETQYF. DNA of the CDR3: TGTGCCAGCAGTTGGGGAGGCGACCAAGAGACCCAGTACTTC.

The gene calls are TRBV2 and TRBJ2-7; weak D call: TRBD1 (5 bases). The CDR3 sequence is 11 residues long. With 5 bases removed from V and 6 bases from J, the gap between germline ends came to 8 bases. Germline CDR1 reads SNHLY; CDR2 reads FYNNEI. Here the CDR3 reads CASSIDSEQYF. CDR3 in DNA: TGTGCCAGCAGTATAGACAGCGAGCAGTACTTC.

This clone was seen only once. This chain joins TRBV25-1 and TRBJ2-1; 8 bases match TRBD1. Germline V lookup: CDR1 MGHDK, CDR2 SYGVNS. The CDR3 has 15 amino acids. With V trimmed by 1 base and J by 7 bases, 6 bases remained unmatched. CDR3 in amino acids: CASSEWTGKRNEQFF. DNA of the CDR3: TGTGCCAGCAGTGAATGGACAGGGAAAAGGAATGAGCAGTTCTTC.

The chain couples TRBV7-3 to TRBJ1-1; maybe TRBD1 (5 bases). Trimming cost V 6 bases and J 1 base, with 18 bases left between them. The germline V gene has CDR1 SGHTA and CDR2 FQGTGA. This CDR3 spans 16 amino acids. DNA of the CDR3: TGTGCCAGCAGTCTTTACCCGGGGGTGGGGAACACTGAAGCTTTCTTT. It translates to CASSLYPGVGNTEAFF. Complete variable domain (other parts from reference TRBV7-3 and TRBJ1-1): GAGVSQTPSNKVTEKGKYVELRCDPISGHTALYWYRQSLGQGPEFLIYFQGTGAADDSGLPNDRFFAVRPEGSVSTLKIQRTERGDSAVYLCASSLYPGVGNTEAFFGQGTRLTVV.

The rearrangement uses TRBV5-6 and TRBJ2-1; 7 bases match TRBD2. V gave up 1 base and J gave up 2 bases; unmatched junction bases: 6. This CDR3 spans 16 amino acids. Germline lookup yields CDR1 SGHDT and CDR2 YYEEEE. The CDR3 sequence: CASSLSLADPYNEQFF. In DNA, the CDR3 is TGTGCCAGCAGCTTGAGCCTAGCGGACCCCTACAATGAGCAGTTCTTC. The whole variable domain, filled in from reference TRBV5-6 and TRBJ2-1, reads DAGVTQSPTHLIKTRGQQVTLRCSPKSGHDTVSWYQQALGQGPQFIFQYYEEEERQRGNFPDRFSGHQFPNYSSELNVNALLLGDSALYLCASSLSLADPYNEQFFGPGTRLTVL.

This sequence joins TRBV6-6 and TRBJ1-5; 8 nucleotides match TRBD1. After removal of 4 bases from V and 6 bases from J, the junction contained 2 bases not matched to a gene. Germline V gives CDR1 MNHNY, CDR2 SVGAGI (reference sequence). The CDR3 consists of 13 residues. The CDR3 DNA reads as TGTGCCAGCAGTTCAGGGGGCAGTCAGCCCCAGCATTTT. Translation gives CASSSGGSQPQHF.

V is TRBV29-1 and J is TRBJ2-4, with D possibly matching TRBD2 (5 bases). V lost 2 bases, J lost 7 bases, and 12 bases lay in between. From germline, CDR1 is SQVTM and CDR2 ANQGSEA. The CDR3 has 13 amino acids. The CDR3 bases are TGCAGCGTTGAATCGGGGTCCGAGAACATTCAGTACTTC. It encodes CSVESGSENIQYF. Full variable domain (remainder filled in from reference TRBV29-1 and TRBJ2-4): SAVISQKPSRDICQRGTSLTIQCQVDSQVTMMFWYRQQPGQSLTLIATANQGSEATYESGFVIDKFPISRPNLTFSTLTVSNMSPEDSSIYLCSVESGSENIQYFGAGTRLSVL.

This chain joins TRBV6-6 and TRBJ1-1, with D possibly being TRBD1 (6 bases). This CDR3 region has 15 residues. The V and J ends lost 5 bases and 10 bases respectively, with 23 bases between them. Germline CDR1 reads MNHNY; CDR2 reads SVGAGI (reference sequence). For the CDR3, the DNA is TGTGCCAGCAGTGACCCACAGGGACGCGGTAGGGGAGCTTTCTTT. Protein: CASSDPQGRGRGAFF.

V is TRBV9 and J is TRBJ1-4; perhaps TRBD1 as D (6 bases). The CDR3 consists of 15 residues. Germline CDR1 and CDR2: SGDLS and YYNGEE. Trimming removed 0 bases at V and 3 bases at J, with 9 bases between. The chain's CDR3 is CASSVEGEPNEKLFF. The CDR3 DNA is TGTGCCAGCAGCGTAGAGGGGGAACCTAATGAAAAACTGTTTTTT. Full variable domain (outside the CDR3, taken from reference TRBV9 and TRBJ1-4): DSGVTQTPKHLITATGQRVTLRCSPRSGDLSVYWYQQSLDQGLQFLIQYYNGEERAKGNILERFSAQQFPDLHSELNLSSLELGDSALYFCASSVEGEPNEKLFFGSGTQLSVL.

The chain carries TRBV28 and TRBJ2-7, with 7 bases that match TRBD2. V dropped 8 bases and J dropped 1; count of bases not matched to a gene: 8. This CDR3 spans 14 amino acids. Germline CDR1 reads MDHEN; CDR2 reads SYDVKM. The CDR3 coding sequence is TGTGCCAGCCTTCGCCAGGGACTATCCTACGAGCAGTACTTC. This codes for CASLRQGLSYEQYF.

The chain is built from TRBV29-1 and TRBJ2-7; D possibly corresponds to TRBD1 (6 bases). The CDR3 contains 13 residues. Germline V gives CDR1 SQVTM, CDR2 ANQGSEA. V was trimmed by 6 bases and J by 2 bases, leaving 14 bases between them. This CDR3 is CSVRVTGAYEQYF. The CDR3 DNA reads TGCAGCGTGAGGGTGACAGGAGCCTACGAGCAGTACTTC.

The chain uses TRBV6-5 and TRBJ1-2; possible D gene TRBD1, 6 bases. V was clipped by 2 bases and J by 6 bases, with 13 bases between them. The CDR3 contains 14 residues. Germline V gene data show CDR1 as MNHEY and CDR2 as SVGAGI. The CDR3 region is CASSYDRRSNGYTF. The CDR3, as DNA: TGTGCCAGCAGTTACGACAGGAGATCGAATGGCTACACCTTC.

CDR3 DNA sequence: TGTGCCAGCAGCCCGTATAGCATAACCAACGAGCAGTACTTC. Its protein is CASSPYSITNEQYF. J is TRBJ2-7 and V is TRBV7-8; D not resolved. CDR3 length: 14 amino acids. V lost 5 bases and J lost 5, with 16 bases in between. Germline V gene data show CDR1 as SGHVS and CDR2 as FQNEAQ. Full variable domain (missing parts from reference TRBV7-8 and TRBJ2-7): GAGVSQSPRYKVAKRGQDVALRCDPISGHVSLFWYQQALGQGPEFLTYFQNEAQLDKSGLPSDRFFAERPEGSVSTLKIQRTQQEDSAVYLCASSPYSITNEQYFGPGTRLTVT.

The chain links TRBV5-4 to TRBJ2-1, with TRBD2 matching over 8 bases. This CDR3 contains 16 residues. V gave up 5 bases and J gave up 4 bases; unmatched junction bases: 11. From germline, CDR1 is SGHNT and CDR2 YYREEE (reference sequence). The CDR3 DNA follows: TGTGCCAGCAGTCCTCATAGCGGGGACACTTACAATGAGCAGTTCTTC. It yields the protein CASSPHSGDTYNEQFF.

The chain links TRBV6-6 to TRBJ2-5, with 7 bases fitting TRBD2. The CDR3 has 14 residues. V lost 5 bases, J lost 2 bases, and 5 bases stayed unmatched. Looked up from germline, CDR1 is MNHNY and CDR2 is SVGAGI (reference sequence). This CDR3 reads CASSASGLQETQYF. The DNA for the CDR3 is TGTGCCAGCAGTGCATCGGGACTACAAGAGACCCAGTACTTC.

The chain is built from TRBV6-6 and TRBJ2-7, with a tentative D call TRBD1 (6 bases). Germline values: CDR1 MNHNY, CDR2 SVGAGI (reference sequence). CDR3 size: 14 residues. V was cut by 6 bases and J by 0 bases, with 12 bases left in between. The CDR3 region has the DNA TGTGCCAGCAGCCTCACAGGGTCCTCCTACGAGCAGTACTTC. Protein product: CASSLTGSSYEQYF.

The genes are TRBV13 and TRBJ2-1; D is undetermined. This CDR3 is built from 13 residues. The germline CDR1 and CDR2 sequences are PRHDT and FYEKMQ (reference sequence). The V end was cut by 1 base, the J end by 2 bases, with 3 bases between. CDR3 in amino acids: CASSLVTYNEQFF. The DNA of the CDR3 is TGTGCCAGCAGCTTAGTTACCTACAATGAGCAGTTCTTC. The variable domain in full, completed from reference TRBV13 and TRBJ2-1, reads AAGVIQSPRHLIKEKRETATLKCYPIPRHDTVYWYQQGPGQDPQFLISFYEKMQSDKGSIPDRFSAQQFSDYHSELNMSSLELGDSALYFCASSLVTYNEQFFGPGTRLTVL.

DNA for the CDR3: TGTGCCAGCAGCTGGGGACTAGCGGGGACCTACGAGCAGTACTTC. It is translated as CASSWGLAGTYEQYF. The genes are TRBV13 and TRBJ2-7; 13 bases map to TRBD2. J gave up 2 bases and V 4 bases, and 2 bases lay outside the gene matches. The germline gives CDR1 PRHDT, CDR2 FYEKMQ (reference sequence). This CDR3 has 15 amino acids. The variable domain in full, completed from reference TRBV13 and TRBJ2-7, reads AAGVIQSPRHLIKEKRETATLKCYPIPRHDTVYWYQQGPGQDPQFLISFYEKMQSDKGSIPDRFSAQQFSDYHSELNMSSLELGDSALYFCASSWGLAGTYEQYFGPGTRLTVT.

The rearrangement links TRBV7-9 to TRBJ2-2; D is possibly TRBD2 (5 bases). CDR3 size: 16 residues. Trimming took 5 bases from V and 2 from J, leaving 15 bases between them. Germline CDR1 reads SEHNR; CDR2 reads FQNEAQ (reference sequence). The CDR3 spells CASSLPGKENTGELFF. The CDR3 nucleotides are TGTGCCAGCAGCCTCCCGGGGAAGGAAAACACCGGGGAGCTGTTTTTT.

The sample holds one count of this clone. The chain is built from TRBV6-1 and TRBJ2-3, with a tentative D call TRBD2 (6 bases). This CDR3 comprises 14 residues. The ends were cut back, 5 bases at V and 4 bases at J, with 13 bases in the middle. CDR1 is MNHNS and CDR2 is SASEGT in the germline V gene. CDR3 residues: CASSTGSNADTQYF. DNA for the CDR3: TGTGCCAGCAGTACCGGGAGTAATGCAGATACGCAGTATTTT.

V gene TRBV7-2 combines with J gene TRBJ2-7, with D unresolved. The CDR3 contains 14 residues. Per the germline V gene, CDR1 is SGHTA and CDR2 is FQGNSA. The V and J ends lost 5 bases and 5 bases respectively, with 16 bases between them. CDR3: CASSPYYTTNEQYF. CDR3 DNA sequence: TGTGCCAGCAGCCCATATTATACTACAAACGAGCAGTACTTC.

This chain uses TRBV4-2 with TRBJ2-1; TRBD2 matches 12 bases. V gave up 3 bases and J gave up 1 base; unmatched junction bases: 7. There are 18 residues in the CDR3. CDR1 is LGHNA and CDR2 is YNFKEQ in the germline V gene. CDR3 nucleotide sequence: TGTGCCAGCAGCCACCTGACTAGCGGGGGCTTTTCCTACAATGAGCAGTTCTTC. Translating it yields CASSHLTSGGFSYNEQFF.

V and J are TRBV27 and TRBJ1-3; no firm D call. Germline V CDR1 and CDR2: MNHEY, SMNVEV (reference sequence). Trimming stripped 3 bases from V and 3 bases from J, with 6 bases between. There are 13 residues in the CDR3. CDR3 residues: CASSFSNGNTIYF. For the CDR3, the DNA is TGTGCCAGCAGTTTTAGTAATGGAAACACCATATATTTT.

This chain links TRBV4-1 with TRBJ1-2; the match to TRBD1 covers 10 bases. Germline V lookup: CDR1 MGHRA, CDR2 YSYEKL. V trimming: 4 bases; J trimming: 4 bases; junction bases outside the gene matches: 12. The length of the CDR3 is 17 residues. In DNA, the CDR3 is TGCGCCAGCAGCCGAGACCGCGGGACAGGGGTAACCTATGGCTACACCTTC. It codes for CASSRDRGTGVTYGYTF.